This T cell receptor (beta chain) emerged from a study of T cells after yellow fever vaccination. The CDR3 is 12 residues long. Germline V gene data show CDR1 as GTSNPN and CDR2 as SVGIG (reference sequence). Trimming removed 7 bases from V and 2 bases from J, with 10 bases in between. Template switching by 5'RACE produced TCR cDNA, adding a universal primer site and UMIs. Via MiXCR, TCRdb re-called the 5' RACE reads, giving one row per CDR3 protein. The sample holds some 240,000 distinct CDR3 sequences; approximately 3.6% are singletons and the top ten take over 15%. There are many counts of this clonotype.

The clonotype comes from a man aged 18 to 29 who received the YFV17D yellow fever vaccine. This sample comprised PBMCs, obtained 15 days after the yellow fever booster vaccination. The V gene is TRBV30, the J gene TRBJ2-3; D gene unclear. The chain's CDR3 is CAYARYTDTQYF. The DNA for the CDR3 is TGTGCCTACGCACGGTACACAGATACGCAGTATTTT.